This is a list of T cell receptor beta chains from one sample in a study of blood T cell repertoires in COVID-19. Sequencing used immunoSEQ multiplex PCR; TCRdb keeps in-frame clones, though not all of them. Of about 120,000 clones in the sample, roughly 81% were seen once. The sample consisted of peripheral blood. The origin of the receptors is a man in his forties with acute or convalescent COVID-19. Each CDR3 is given with its conserved first and last residue. The D gene is left open where the match is weak. For some rows the clone size is stated as once, few or many, or as a class when expanded; others skip it.

j_call d_call clone_size v_call cdr3_aa cdr3_nt
TRBJ1-2 TRBD1 . TRBV7-9 CASSTTGTGTGYGYTF TGTGCCAGCAGCACTACCGGGACAGGGACTGGCTATGGCTACACCTTC
TRBJ1-6 TRBD1 . TRBV19 CASSIKWTGGNSPLHF TGTGCCAGTAGTATCAAATGGACAGGGGGTAATTCACCCCTCCACTTT
TRBJ2-1 TRBD2 . TRBV4-1 CASSQDIASGPPQGGEQFF TGCGCCAGCAGCCAAGATATAGCTAGCGGGCCCCCCCAAGGGGGTGAGCAGTTCTTC
TRBJ1-2 TRBD1 . TRBV5-4 CASRGQGDWGYGYTF TGTGCCAGCAGGGGACAGGGCGATTGGGGCTATGGCTACACCTTC
TRBJ1-1 TRBD1 . TRBV28 CASSPRGQGGTEAFF TGTGCCAGCAGTCCCCGCGGACAGGGCGGGACTGAAGCTTTCTTT
TRBJ1-2 TRBD1 . TRBV6-1 CASSEVAGGYGYTF TGTGCCAGCAGTGAAGTAGCAGGGGGCTATGGCTACACCTTC
TRBJ1-2 . . TRBV4-1 CASSQGPVGGGYTF TGCGCCAGCAGCCAAGGCCCCGTAGGGGGAGGCTACACCTTC
TRBJ2-2 TRBD2 . TRBV11-2 CASSLFLAGTGELFF TGTGCCAGCAGCTTATTTCTAGCGGGCACCGGGGAGCTGTTTTTT
TRBJ1-4 . . TRBV19 CASSPYPPQGKLFF TGTGCCAGTAGTCCCTACCCCCCTCAGGGAAAACTGTTTTTT
TRBJ2-1 TRBD2 . TRBV5-1 CASSRSGDSYNEQFF TGCGCCAGCAGCCGTAGCGGGGACTCCTACAATGAGCAGTTCTTC
TRBJ1-1 . . TRBV4-1 CASSQVSGYTEAFF TGCGCCAGCAGCCAAGTTTCAGGGTACACTGAAGCTTTCTTT
TRBJ2-7 TRBD1 . TRBV4-3 CASSQAGTGRDEQYF TGCGCCAGCAGCCAAGCTGGGACAGGGCGCGACGAGCAGTACTTC
TRBJ1-6 . . TRBV12-3/TRBV12-4 CASSFGYNSPLHF TGTGCCAGCAGTTTCGGCTATAATTCACCCCTCCACTTT
TRBJ2-3 TRBD2 once TRBV6-6 CASSSLAGGPGQYF TGTGCCAGCAGTTCCCTAGCGGGGGGGCCGGGGCAGTATTTT
TRBJ1-2 TRBD1 . TRBV5-5 CASSLAEGTGGFNYGYTF TGTGCCAGCAGCTTGGCGGAAGGGACAGGGGGCTTTAACTATGGCTACACCTTC
TRBJ2-7 TRBD1 once TRBV6-5 CASSYSGTGPYEQYF TGTGCCAGCAGTTACTCCGGGACAGGTCCCTACGAGCAGTACTTC
TRBJ1-1 . . TRBV18 CASSPGQNTEAFF TGTGCCAGCTCACCGGGGCAGAACACTGAAGCTTTCTTT
TRBJ2-7 TRBD2 . TRBV2 CASRNPHAGGFPYEQYF TGTGCCAGCCGCAACCCCCATGCGGGGGGCTTCCCCTACGAGCAGTACTTC
TRBJ2-3 TRBD1 . TRBV11-2 CASSLGTGGRTDTQYF TGTGCCAGCAGCTTAGGGACAGGGGGCCGCACAGATACGCAGTATTTT
TRBJ2-7 TRBD2 . TRBV5-1 CASRTGASGPFYEQYF TGCGCCAGCAGAACTGGGGCTAGCGGGCCGTTCTACGAGCAGTACTTC
TRBJ2-2 . . TRBV18 CASSPTVNTGELFF TGTGCTAGCTCACCTACAGTGAACACCGGGGAGCTGTTTTTT
TRBJ1-6 TRBD1 . TRBV9 CASSVGWDRGNSPLHF TGTGCCAGCAGCGTAGGCTGGGACAGGGGAAATTCACCCCTCCACTTT
TRBJ1-2 . . TRBV28 CASSFARGYGYTF TGTGCCAGCAGTTTCGCGCGGGGCTATGGCTACACCTTC
TRBJ2-1 . . TRBV7-8 CASSAAATRSYNEQFF TGTGCCAGCAGCGCGGCCGCAACCCGGTCCTACAATGAGCAGTTCTTC
TRBJ2-2 . . TRBV7-2 CASSPPGLPRTGELFF TGTGCCAGCAGCCCCCCGGGACTCCCCCGCACCGGGGAGCTGTTTTTT
TRBJ2-7 . . TRBV1 CTSSHFFRDAQPGGYEQYF TGCACCAGCAGCCATTTTTTTCGGGACGCCCAGCCCGGGGGCTACGAGCAGTACTTC
TRBJ2-2 . . TRBV2 CASSAGHTNTGELFF TGTGCCAGCAGTGCAGGACATACGAACACCGGGGAGCTGTTTTTT
TRBJ1-6 . . TRBV6-5 CASTGRGTYNSPLHF TGTGCCAGCACCGGGCGAGGGACCTATAATTCACCCCTCCACTTT
TRBJ2-3 . . TRBV3-1/TRBV3-2 CASSQVNERAADTQYF TGTGCCAGCAGCCAAGTTAACGAGCGGGCGGCAGATACGCAGTATTTT
TRBJ2-1 . . TRBV19 CASSPRTIPGSYNEQFF TGTGCCAGTAGTCCCCGGACTATCCCTGGCTCCTACAATGAGCAGTTCTTC
TRBJ2-3 TRBD1 . TRBV28 CAIEDRASTDTQYF TGTGCCATCGAGGACAGGGCTAGCACAGATACGCAGTATTTT
TRBJ1-5 . . TRBV15 CATSSAEVGQPQHF TGTGCCACCAGCAGTGCCGAGGTTGGCCAGCCCCAGCATTTT
TRBJ2-2 . . TRBV27 CASSLAGSTGELFF TGTGCCAGCAGTTTGGCGGGGTCCACCGGGGAGCTGTTTTTT
TRBJ2-2 . . TRBV6-1 CASSERTGELFF TGTGCCAGCAGTGAACGTACCGGGGAGCTGTTTTTT
TRBJ1-1 . . TRBV10-3 CAISPPVAAVVRAFF TGTGCCATCAGCCCCCCTGTAGCCGCCGTGGTGAGAGCTTTCTTT
TRBJ2-3 TRBD2 . TRBV6-5 CASQSYGRDPVYF TGTGCCAGCCAAAGTTATGGGAGGGATCCTGTGTATTTT
TRBJ1-3 . once TRBV28 CASRRDLTNTIYF TGTGCCAGCAGGAGGGACTTGACGAACACCATATATTTT
TRBJ2-2 . . TRBV14 CASSQAGTLNTGELFF TGTGCCAGCAGCCAAGCCGGGACTCTGAACACCGGGGAGCTGTTTTTT
TRBJ2-7 . . TRBV6-2/TRBV6-3 CASSYTAGSSYEQYF TGTGCCAGCAGTTATACAGCCGGCAGTTCCTACGAGCAGTACTTC
TRBJ2-1 TRBD1 few TRBV6-2/TRBV6-3 CASSSGTGGDEQFF TGTGCCAGCAGCTCCGGGACAGGGGGCGATGAGCAGTTCTTC
TRBJ1-2 TRBD1 few TRBV28 CASSSPIHRDRGNYGYTF TGTGCCAGCAGTTCTCCGATACATAGGGACAGGGGGAACTATGGCTACACCTTC
TRBJ2-7 TRBD2 . TRBV2 CASRGRTSGRPYEQYF TGTGCCAGCAGAGGTCGAACTAGCGGGAGGCCCTACGAGCAGTACTTC
TRBJ1-2 . . TRBV5-6 CASSLYREYGYGYTF TGTGCCAGCAGCTTGTACAGGGAATACGGCTATGGCTACACCTTC
TRBJ1-6 . . TRBV21-1 CASSKEAGPYYNSPLHF TGTGCCAGCAGCAAAGAAGCGGGGCCTTACTATAATTCACCCCTCCACTTT
TRBJ1-3 TRBD1 once TRBV3-1/TRBV3-2 CARPGGPGNTIYF TGTGCCAGGCCAGGGGGCCCTGGAAACACCATATATTTT
TRBJ2-7 TRBD1 . TRBV4-1 CASSPFRDSSSYEQYF TGCGCCAGCAGCCCATTTCGGGACAGCAGCTCCTACGAGCAGTACTTC
TRBJ2-4 . . TRBV5-1 CASSYGGLRRAKNIQYF TGCGCCAGCAGCTACGGGGGATTACGAAGAGCCAAAAACATTCAGTACTTC
TRBJ1-2 . few TRBV28 CASTIRGAGGYTF TGTGCCAGCACCATACGGGGGGCAGGAGGCTACACCTTC
TRBJ2-7 TRBD2 . TRBV2 CASSGTGLAGGPYEQYF TGTGCCAGCAGTGGGACGGGACTAGCGGGAGGGCCCTACGAGCAGTACTTC
TRBJ1-2 TRBD1 . TRBV6-5 CASSYDRGYGYTF TGTGCCAGCAGTTACGACAGGGGCTATGGCTACACCTTC
TRBJ2-3 TRBD2 . TRBV5-5 CASSLGGGTFTDTQYF TGTGCCAGCAGCTTGGGCGGGGGGACTTTCACAGATACGCAGTATTTT
TRBJ1-1 . once TRBV5-1 CASSLYTNTEAFF TGCGCCAGCAGCTTATACACGAACACTGAAGCTTTCTTT
TRBJ2-7 TRBD1 . TRBV6-5 CASSLTGQGNYEQYF TGTGCCAGCAGCCTAACGGGACAGGGGAATTACGAGCAGTACTTC
TRBJ1-3 TRBD1 once TRBV6-5 CASSPTGGRNTIYF TGTGCCAGCAGCCCGACAGGGGGCCGAAACACCATATATTTT
TRBJ2-5 TRBD2 . TRBV18 CASSPGLEETQYF TGTGCCAGCTCACCGGGACTAGAAGAGACCCAGTACTTC